The 5 T cell receptor beta chains presented below share a single source sample, sequenced in a study of CD8 T cells in ankylosing spondylitis. Study-wide results and limits: Seemingly distinctive of ankylosing spondylitis blood was a TCR beta motif formed by eight highly homologous variants.

Antigen specificity for these receptors is unknown. TCRdb called the 5' RACE reads again in MiXCR, with one record for every CDR3 protein. The sample yields approximately 540,000 distinct CDR3 sequences, roughly 13% seen once. The sample taken for sequencing was blood, either unsorted or a sorted T cell fraction (not recorded which). The origin of the receptors is a male donor with ankylosing spondylitis.

This clonotype was detected a few times. The chain is built from TRBV6-1 and TRBJ2-2; 7 nucleotides align to TRBD1. The length of the CDR3 is 16 residues. V lost 4 bases, J lost 3 bases, and 8 bases stayed unmatched. CDR1 is MNHNS and CDR2 is SASEGT in the germline V gene. The CDR3 is CASSVQGTPYTGELFF. CDR3 sequence (DNA): TGTGCCAGCAGTGTACAGGGGACGCCTTACACCGGGGAGCTGTTTTTT.

This clonotype was picked up many times. The chain links TRBV12-3 or TRBV12-4 to TRBJ1-5, with D possibly being TRBD1 (5 bases). The CDR3 length is 14 residues. V lost 5 bases to trimming and J lost 7 bases, with 15 bases between them. The CDR3 loop is CASSPFSTEQPQHF. CDR3 nucleotide sequence: TGTGCCAGCAGTCCCTTCTCGACAGAACAGCCCCAGCATTTT.

This clonotype was observed a few times. The chain couples TRBV7-2 to TRBJ2-5, with D possibly matching TRBD2 (6 bases). V was clipped by 5 bases and J by 2 bases, with 12 bases between them. Germline assignment: CDR1 SGHTA and CDR2 FQGNSA. This CDR3 is 14 amino acids long. The chain's CDR3 is CASSKGLQQETQYF. CDR3 DNA: TGTGCCAGCAGCAAGGGACTCCAACAAGAGACCCAGTACTTC.

The J gene is TRBJ2-7, the V gene TRBV18, with 7 bases fitting TRBD1. Germline V gene sequence: CDR1 KGHSH, CDR2 LQKENI. With 4 bases clipped from V and 5 bases from J, the junction kept 5 bases outside the gene matches. CDR3 length equals 13 residues. CDR3 in amino acids: CASSLTGSDEQYV. DNA of the CDR3: TGTGCCAGCTCACTGACAGGGTCGGACGAGCAGTACGTC.

The chain recombines TRBV5-1 with TRBJ1-1; D is unresolved. The CDR3 has 15 amino acids. Germline-derived CDR1 and CDR2 are SGHRS and YFSETQ. V dropped 4 bases and J dropped 4 bases, with 17 bases sitting between them. The CDR3 DNA reads TGCGCCAGCAGCGCCAGGTCTTACGGAAGCACTGAAGCTTTCTTT. This encodes CASSARSYGSTEAFF. The variable domain in full, completed from reference TRBV5-1 and TRBJ1-1, reads KAGVTQTPRYLIKTRGQQVTLSCSPISGHRSVSWYQQTPGQGLQFLFEYFSETQRNKGNFPGRFSGRQFSNSRSEMNVSTLELGDSALYLCASSARSYGSTEAFFGQGTRLTVV.